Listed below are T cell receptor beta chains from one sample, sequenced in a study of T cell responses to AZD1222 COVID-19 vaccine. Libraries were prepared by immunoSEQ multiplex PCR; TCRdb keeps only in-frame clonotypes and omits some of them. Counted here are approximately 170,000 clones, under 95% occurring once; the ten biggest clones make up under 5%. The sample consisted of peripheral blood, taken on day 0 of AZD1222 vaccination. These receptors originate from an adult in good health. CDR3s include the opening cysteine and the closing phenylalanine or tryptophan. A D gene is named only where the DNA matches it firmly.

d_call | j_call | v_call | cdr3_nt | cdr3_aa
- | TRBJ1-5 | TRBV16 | TGTGCCAGCAGCCAAATCGGGTCGGTTTATAGCAATCAGCCCCAGCATTTT | CASSQIGSVYSNQPQHF
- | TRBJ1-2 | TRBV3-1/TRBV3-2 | TGTGCCAGCAGCCAAGAAGAGGCAGGCTATGGCTACACCTTC | CASSQEEAGYGYTF
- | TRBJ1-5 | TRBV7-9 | TGTGCCAGCAGCCCCGTGGGAAAGGGAAATCAGCCCCAGCATTTT | CASSPVGKGNQPQHF
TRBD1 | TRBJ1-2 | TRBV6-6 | TGTGCCAGCAGTCCGACGACAGGGAACGGCTACACCTTC | CASSPTTGNGYTF
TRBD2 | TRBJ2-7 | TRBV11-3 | TGTGCCAGCAGCTTGGGACTAGCCTACGAGCAGTACTTC | CASSLGLAYEQYF
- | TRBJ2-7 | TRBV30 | TGTGCCTGGAGTGTACGTGGGTTGCTGGGAAATGAGCAGTACTTC | CAWSVRGLLGNEQYF
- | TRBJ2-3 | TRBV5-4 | TGTGCCAGCAGCACCCGGACCACAGATACGCAGTATTTT | CASSTRTTDTQYF
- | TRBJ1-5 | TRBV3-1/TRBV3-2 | TGTGCCAGCAGCCAGGGGGCAGATAATCAGCCCCAGCATTTT | CASSQGADNQPQHF
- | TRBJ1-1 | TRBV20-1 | TGCAGTGCTAGTAACGCGGGAATGAACACTGAAGCTTTCTTT | CSASNAGMNTEAFF
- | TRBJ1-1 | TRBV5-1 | TGCGCCAGCAGCTCCGAACAGGGTCGCACTGAAGCTTTCTTT | CASSSEQGRTEAFF
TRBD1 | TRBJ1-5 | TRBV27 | TGTGCCAGCAGCGATCTCCGGGACAGGGGGAGTATCGGGGGCAATCAGCCCCAGCATTTT | CASSDLRDRGSIGGNQPQHF
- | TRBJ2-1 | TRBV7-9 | TGTGCCAGCAGCCCAGCGTCGGGTGCATTCTCTGAGCAGTTCTTC | CASSPASGAFSEQFF
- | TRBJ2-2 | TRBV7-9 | TGTGCCAACCACGGGCAGGAAACCGGGGAGCTGTTTTTT | CANHGQETGELFF
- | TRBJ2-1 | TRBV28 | TGTGCCAGCGACTCCCCAGGGATCCCCGTAAATGAGCAGTTCTTC | CASDSPGIPVNEQFF
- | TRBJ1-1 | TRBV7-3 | TGTGCCAGCAGCTTAATCGGGCAGCGGAACACTGAAGCTTTCTTT | CASSLIGQRNTEAFF
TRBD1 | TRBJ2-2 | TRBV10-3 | TGTGCCATCGCCGGGACAGGGGGCACCGGGGAGCTGTTTTTT | CAIAGTGGTGELFF
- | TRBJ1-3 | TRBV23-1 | TGCGCCAGCTCAGCACGGTTAACCATATATTTT | CASSARLTIYF
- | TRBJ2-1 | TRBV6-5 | TGTGCCAGCAGTACCTCATTCTCCTACAATGAGCAGTTCTTC | CASSTSFSYNEQFF
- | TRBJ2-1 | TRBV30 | TGTGCCTGGAGTGTATGGGGGGTCTACAATGAGCAGTTCTTC | CAWSVWGVYNEQFF
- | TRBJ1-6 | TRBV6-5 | TGTGCCAGCAGTTCGAACGACGCGCCGTATAATTCACCCCTCCACTTT | CASSSNDAPYNSPLHF
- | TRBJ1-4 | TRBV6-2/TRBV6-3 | TGTGCCAGCAGTTCCTTGGGCAAGGGACTGTTTTTT | CASSSLGKGLFF
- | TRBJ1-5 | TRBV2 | TGTGCCAGCAGTGGCACAGGGACGGCCCAGCCCCAGCATTTT | CASSGTGTAQPQHF
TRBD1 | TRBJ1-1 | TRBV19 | TGTGCCAGTAGGGACAACAGGGGGCGCGTCTCTGAAGCTTTCTTT | CASRDNRGRVSEAFF